This TCR beta chain was sequenced during a study of vaccination effects on CD4 cells after COVID-19. Background on the study: Post-vaccine draws lagged the second dose by a median of 72 days. Findings and caveats of the study: Clones induced by infection and by vaccine showed marked clonal contraction late after vaccination. Convalescent patients were few in the study, and early post-infection timepoints were absent.

This clone came up once. Its antigen is unidentified. CDR3 length equals 15 residues. Germline CDR1 and CDR2: SSHAT and FNYEAQ (reference sequence). V was pared by 5 bases and J by 5 bases, with 10 bases of the junction left unmatched. ViraFEST expansion of antigen-specific CD4+ T cells with viral peptide pools preceded sequencing. Isolation of CD4+ T cells took place after nine to ten days of culture. Each person got two doses of an mRNA SARS-CoV-2 vaccine, BNT162b2 or mRNA-1273. The healthy vaccine recipients, who had no prior SARS-CoV-2 infection, showed negative nucleocapsid antibodies. The protocol was immunoSEQ multiplex PCR, while the TCRdb copy is restricted to in-frame clones and leaves out a portion. The sample holds under 80,000 clones, around 73% seen once.

The sequence came from a human donor who received a COVID-19 vaccine. The chain has TRBV7-7 and TRBJ2-5; 8 nucleotides match TRBD2. This material consisted of CD4+ T cells from PBMCs cultured with HCoV-229E spike peptides, taken after COVID-19 vaccination. The CDR3 coding sequence is TGTGCCAGCAGCCCGGGGGGGACGGGCAGGGAGACCCAGTACTTC. Translating it yields CASSPGGTGRETQYF.